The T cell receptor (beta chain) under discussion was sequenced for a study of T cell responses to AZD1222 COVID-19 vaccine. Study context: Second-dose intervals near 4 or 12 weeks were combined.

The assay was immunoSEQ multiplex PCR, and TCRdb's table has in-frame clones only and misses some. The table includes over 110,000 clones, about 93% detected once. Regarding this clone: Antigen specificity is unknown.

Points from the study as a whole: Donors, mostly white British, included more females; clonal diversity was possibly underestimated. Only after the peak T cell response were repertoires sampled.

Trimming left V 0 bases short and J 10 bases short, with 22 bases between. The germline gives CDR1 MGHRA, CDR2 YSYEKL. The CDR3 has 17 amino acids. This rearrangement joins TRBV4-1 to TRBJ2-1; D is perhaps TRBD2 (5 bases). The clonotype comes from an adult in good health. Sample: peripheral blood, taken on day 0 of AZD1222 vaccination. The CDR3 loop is CASSQDILRDRTREQFF. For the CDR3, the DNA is TGCGCCAGCAGCCAAGATATCTTGAGGGATCGGACTCGCGAGCAGTTCTTC.